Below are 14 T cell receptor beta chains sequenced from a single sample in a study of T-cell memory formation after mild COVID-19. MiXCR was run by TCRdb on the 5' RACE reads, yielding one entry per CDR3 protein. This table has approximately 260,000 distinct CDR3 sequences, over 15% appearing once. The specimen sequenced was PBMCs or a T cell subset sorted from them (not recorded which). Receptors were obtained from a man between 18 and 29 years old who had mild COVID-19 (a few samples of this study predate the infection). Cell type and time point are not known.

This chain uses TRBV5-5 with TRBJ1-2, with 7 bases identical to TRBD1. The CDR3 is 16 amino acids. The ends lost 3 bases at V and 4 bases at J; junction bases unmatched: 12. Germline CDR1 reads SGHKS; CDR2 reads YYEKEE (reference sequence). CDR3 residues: CASSYATGAILYGYTF. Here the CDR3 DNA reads TGTGCCAGCAGCTATGCTACAGGGGCGATACTCTATGGCTACACCTTC.

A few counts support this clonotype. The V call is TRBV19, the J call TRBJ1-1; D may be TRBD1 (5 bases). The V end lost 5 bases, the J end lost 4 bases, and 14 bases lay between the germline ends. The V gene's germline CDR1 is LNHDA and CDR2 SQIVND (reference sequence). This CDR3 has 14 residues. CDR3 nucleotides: TGTGCCAGTAGTTGGGGCCCGGGACGCACTGAAGCTTTCTTT. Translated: CASSWGPGRTEAFF.

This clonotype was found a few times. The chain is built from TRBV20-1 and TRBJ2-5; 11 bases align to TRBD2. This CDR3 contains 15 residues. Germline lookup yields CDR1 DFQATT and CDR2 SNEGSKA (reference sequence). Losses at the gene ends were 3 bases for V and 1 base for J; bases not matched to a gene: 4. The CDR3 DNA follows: TGCAGTGCTAGCCTTAGCGGGGGGGTCCAAGAGACCCAGTACTTC. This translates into CSASLSGGVQETQYF.

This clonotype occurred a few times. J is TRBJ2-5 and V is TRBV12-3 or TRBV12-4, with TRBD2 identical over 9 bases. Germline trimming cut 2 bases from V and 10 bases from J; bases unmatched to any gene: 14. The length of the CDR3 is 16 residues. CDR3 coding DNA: TGTGCCAGCAGTTTAAGGTCAAGCGGGGGGACCGGGATCCAGTACTTC. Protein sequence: CASSLRSSGGTGIQYF.

This CDR3 is CATSDFGGGAPDTQYF. The CDR3 DNA follows: TGTGCCACCAGTGATTTCGGCGGGGGGGCGCCAGATACGCAGTATTTT. The chain recombines TRBV24-1 with TRBJ2-3, with 9 bases that match TRBD2. The CDR3 runs 16 residues. The germline V gene encodes CDR1 KGHDR and CDR2 SFDVKD. V gave up 1 base and J gave up 4 bases; unmatched junction bases: 5.

This CDR3 reads CASSAQGAWYEQFF. CDR3 DNA: TGTGCCAGCAGTGCCCAGGGGGCTTGGTATGAGCAGTTCTTC. The chain links TRBV7-9 to TRBJ2-1, with 8 bases that match TRBD1. CDR1 and CDR2 (germline): SEHNR, FQNEAQ (reference sequence). The CDR3 extends over 14 amino acids. J gave up 8 bases and V 6 bases, and 9 bases lay outside the gene matches.

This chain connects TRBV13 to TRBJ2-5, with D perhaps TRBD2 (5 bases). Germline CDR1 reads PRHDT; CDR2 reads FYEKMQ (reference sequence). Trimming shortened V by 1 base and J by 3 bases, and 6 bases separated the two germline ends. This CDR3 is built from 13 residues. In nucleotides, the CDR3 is TGTGCCAGCAGCTTAGAGGGAGAAGAGACCCAGTACTTC. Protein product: CASSLEGEETQYF.

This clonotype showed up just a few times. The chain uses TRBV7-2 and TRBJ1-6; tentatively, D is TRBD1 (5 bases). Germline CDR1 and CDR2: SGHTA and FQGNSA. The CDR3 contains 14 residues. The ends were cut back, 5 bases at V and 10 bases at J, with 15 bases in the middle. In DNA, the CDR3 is TGTGCCAGCAGCCCTTCACGGGGCGAATCACCCCTCCACTTT. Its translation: CASSPSRGESPLHF. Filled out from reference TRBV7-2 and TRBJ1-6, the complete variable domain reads GAGVSQSPSNKVTEKGKDVELRCDPISGHTALYWYRQSLGQGLEFLIYFQGNSAPDKSGLPSDRFSAERTGGSVSTLTIQRTQQEDSAVYLCASSPSRGESPLHFGNGTRLTVT.

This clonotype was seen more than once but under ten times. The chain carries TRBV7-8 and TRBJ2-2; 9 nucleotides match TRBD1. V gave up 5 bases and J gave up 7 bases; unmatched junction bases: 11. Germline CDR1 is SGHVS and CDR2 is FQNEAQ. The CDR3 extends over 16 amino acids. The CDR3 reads CASSQPGTGRFGELFF. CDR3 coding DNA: TGTGCCAGCAGCCAGCCCGGGACAGGGAGATTCGGGGAGCTGTTTTTT.

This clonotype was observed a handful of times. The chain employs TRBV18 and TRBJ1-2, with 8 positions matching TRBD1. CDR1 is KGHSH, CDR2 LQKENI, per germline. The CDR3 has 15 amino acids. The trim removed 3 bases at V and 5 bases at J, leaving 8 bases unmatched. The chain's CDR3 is CASSPDGQGRYGYTF. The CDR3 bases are TGTGCCAGCTCACCTGACGGACAGGGACGATATGGCTACACCTTC.

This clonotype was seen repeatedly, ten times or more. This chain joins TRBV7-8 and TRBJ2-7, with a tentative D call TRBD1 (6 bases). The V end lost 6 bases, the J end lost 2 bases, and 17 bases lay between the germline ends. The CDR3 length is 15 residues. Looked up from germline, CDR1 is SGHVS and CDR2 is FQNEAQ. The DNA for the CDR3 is TGTGCCAGCAGGCACTTGTGGGGGCGCCCCTACGAGCAGTACGTC. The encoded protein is CASRHLWGRPYEQYV.

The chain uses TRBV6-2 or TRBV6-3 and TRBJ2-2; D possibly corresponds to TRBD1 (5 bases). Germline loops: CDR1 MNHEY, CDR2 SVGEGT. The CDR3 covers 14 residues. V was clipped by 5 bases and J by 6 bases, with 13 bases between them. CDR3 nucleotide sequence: TGTGCCAGCAGTATCCTCAGGGTTCCCGGGGAGCTGTTTTTT. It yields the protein CASSILRVPGELFF.

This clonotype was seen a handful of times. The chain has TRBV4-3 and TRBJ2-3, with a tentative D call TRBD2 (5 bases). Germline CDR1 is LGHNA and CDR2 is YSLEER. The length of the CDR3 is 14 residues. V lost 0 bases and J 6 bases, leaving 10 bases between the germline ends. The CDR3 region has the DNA TGCGCCAGCAGCCAAGAACTAGTAAGGGATACGCAGTATTTT. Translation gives CASSQELVRDTQYF.

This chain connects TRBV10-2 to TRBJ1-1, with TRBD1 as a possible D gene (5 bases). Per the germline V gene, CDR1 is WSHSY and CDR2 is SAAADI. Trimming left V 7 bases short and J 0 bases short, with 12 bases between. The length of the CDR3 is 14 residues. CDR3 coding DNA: TGCGCCAGCACGATGGGACGGCTGAACACTGAAGCTTTCTTT. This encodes CASTMGRLNTEAFF.